The clone carrying this T cell receptor (beta chain) occurred many times. The data were taken from a study of CD8+CD57+ T cells in acquired aplastic anemia. Patients included in sequencing had previously demonstrated CD8+CD57+ cell expansion by flow cytometry. CDR3 and TCR beta VDJ profiling relied on a genomic DNA template. TCRdb reanalysed the reads using MiXCR and keeps one entry per CDR3 protein. The table lists approximately 150,000 distinct CDR3 sequences, 45% to 55% of them singletons. CDR3 length: 17 amino acids. Unmatched junction bases numbered 1, after V lost 0 bases and J lost 0 bases. Germline loops: CDR1 SGHRS, CDR2 YFSETQ.

The chain is built from TRBV5-1 and TRBJ2-2; 11 bases agree with TRBD2. This sequence originates from a human donor with aplastic anemia. Sequencing was performed on sorted CD4+, CD8+, or CD8+CD57+ T cells (not recorded which) from PBMCs. The CDR3 region has the DNA TGCGCCAGCAGCTTGGTAGCGGGGGGGCCGAACACCGGGGAGCTGTTTTTT. Translated, it gives CASSLVAGGPNTGELFF.